The clone carrying this T cell receptor (beta chain) occurred once. Its antigen remains unknown. After removal of 5 bases from V and 5 bases from J, the junction contained 8 bases not matched to a gene. Germline values: CDR1 SGHTA, CDR2 FQGNSA. The CDR3 contains 16 residues. Naive or memory CD4+ cells were cultured 1:1 with T cell-depleted PBMCs plus CEF. Some clones are missing from TCRdb's copy, which holds only in-frame ones; the method was immunoSEQ multiplex PCR. Of about 41,000 clones in the sample, less than 85% were seen once. The sample comes from a study of CD4 T cells in relation to SARS-CoV-2 and coronaviruses. The overall study: Patient ages ranged from roughly 20 to 80, median 38.

This chain links TRBV7-2 with TRBJ2-1; 11 bases map to TRBD2. This clonotype was sampled from an adult with COVID-19. The sequencing sample was made of naive CD4+ T cells from PBMCs, cultured in vitro. Stated subset: naive CD4+ T cells isolated by negative enrichment. CDR3 in DNA: TGTGCCAGCAGCCGGTCCGGGACTAGCGGTGACAATGAGCAGTTCTTC. Translated: CASSRSGTSGDNEQFF.